These 30 T cell receptor beta chains came from one sample sequenced in a study of blood T cell repertoires in COVID-19. Assay used: immunoSEQ multiplex PCR; TCRdb lists only in-frame clones, some missing. The sample lists tens of thousands of clones; around 84% were seen once. Sequencing was carried out using peripheral blood. The origin of the receptors is a man in his sixties with acute or convalescent COVID-19.

The V and J genes are TRBV30 and TRBJ1-5; 12 bases line up with TRBD1. This CDR3 comprises 15 residues. The junction had 7 bases not matched to a gene; V was cut back by 0 bases and J by 10 bases. The germline gives CDR1 GTSNPN, CDR2 SVGIG (reference sequence). CDR3: CAWSVGTGGGIPQHF. CDR3 bases: TGTGCCTGGAGTGTAGGGACAGGGGGCGGGATCCCCCAGCATTTT.

The chain recombines TRBV5-1 with TRBJ1-1, with D possibly TRBD1 on 5 matching bases. CDR1 and CDR2 (germline): SGHRS, YFSETQ. The V end lost 0 bases, the J end lost 1 base, and 7 bases lay between the germline ends. The CDR3 is 14 amino acids. The CDR3, as DNA: TGCGCCAGCAGCTTGGGCGGGGGGAACACTGAAGCTTTCTTT. Its protein product is CASSLGGGNTEAFF.

This chain links TRBV25-1 with TRBJ2-1, with TRBD2 matching 14 bases. The CDR3 has 17 residues. Per germline, CDR1 MGHDK and CDR2 SYGVNS. The ends lost 4 bases at V and 6 bases at J; junction bases unmatched: 8. In nucleotides, the CDR3 is TGTGCCAGCAGTGCTAGGACTAGCGGGGGGCGGTTCAATGAGCAGTTCTTC. Protein sequence: CASSARTSGGRFNEQFF.

The CDR3 coding sequence is TGTGCCAGCAGTTACAGGACTAGCGGGCCCTACGAGCAGTACTTC. Protein product: CASSYRTSGPYEQYF. The chain couples TRBV6-2 or TRBV6-3 to TRBJ2-7, with TRBD2 matching 11 bases. After removal of 2 bases from V and 2 bases from J, the junction contained 2 bases not matched to a gene. This CDR3 contains 15 residues. Looked up from germline, CDR1 is MNHEY and CDR2 is SVGEGT.

Concerning this clone itself: The sample contains more than one DNA sequence encoding this CDR3. V is TRBV2 and J is TRBJ1-1; 7 nucleotides match TRBD1. Trimming removed 6 bases from V and 5 bases from J; junction bases left unmatched: 0. The germline V gene encodes CDR1 SNHLY and CDR2 FYNNEI. The CDR3 consists of 11 residues. CDR3: CASRQGTEAFF. The CDR3 DNA follows: TGTGCCAGCAGACAGGGGACTGAAGCTTTCTTT.

The chain joins TRBV2 to TRBJ1-2; 7 nucleotides line up with TRBD1. V was clipped by 5 bases and J by 2 bases; unmatched bases: 11. The germline CDR1 and CDR2 sequences are SNHLY and FYNNEI. The CDR3 is 16 residues long. The CDR3 DNA is TGTGCCAGCAGTCCTACCGGGACAGCACTCAACTATGGCTACACCTTC. Its protein product is CASSPTGTALNYGYTF.

In nucleotides, the CDR3 is TGTGCCAGCAGCGCCGGGTCTACAACGACTAATGAAAAACTGTTTTTT. It yields the protein CASSAGSTTTNEKLFF. The chain carries TRBV7-9 and TRBJ1-4; D gene uncertain. Per the germline V gene, CDR1 is SEHNR and CDR2 is FQNEAQ (reference sequence). Trimming pared 5 bases from V and 2 bases from J, leaving 15 bases between. This CDR3 has 16 residues.

The genes are TRBV11-2 and TRBJ2-2; possible D gene TRBD1, 5 bases. There are 13 residues in the CDR3. Looked up from germline, CDR1 is SGHAT and CDR2 is FQNNGV. V lost 5 bases and J lost 6, with 10 bases in between. The chain's CDR3 is CASSIQVPGELFF. DNA of the CDR3: TGTGCCAGCAGCATACAGGTGCCCGGGGAGCTGTTTTTT.

V is TRBV25-1 and J is TRBJ1-3, with D unclear. CDR3 length: 16 residues. Germline assignment: CDR1 MGHDK and CDR2 SYGVNS. The V gene lost 1 base and the J gene lost 4 bases, with 14 bases spanning the gap. The CDR3 DNA is TGTGCCAGCAGTGAATCTCGGCGGGGTATGGGAAACACCATATATTTT. Protein: CASSESRRGMGNTIYF.

This clone showed up just once. CDR3 region: CASSFSGGEQETQYF. The DNA of the CDR3 is TGTGCCAGCAGCTTTAGCGGGGGGGAACAAGAGACCCAGTACTTC. The chain has TRBV7-2 and TRBJ2-5, with 11 bases that match TRBD2. Losses at the gene ends were 3 bases for V and 2 bases for J; bases not matched to a gene: 2. CDR3 length: 15 residues. Germline CDR1 and CDR2: SGHTA and FQGNSA.

The chain combines TRBV9 with TRBJ1-2, with 9 bases identical to TRBD1. Trimming removed 4 bases from V and 8 bases from J; junction bases left unmatched: 15. Per the germline V gene, CDR1 is SGDLS and CDR2 is YYNGEE. This CDR3 has 16 residues. CDR3 amino acids: CASSPGDRAGGGGYTF. The CDR3 nucleotides read TGTGCCAGCAGCCCTGGGGACAGGGCTGGGGGTGGAGGCTACACCTTC.

The rearrangement joins TRBV11-2 to TRBJ1-2; D gene unclear. Germline loops: CDR1 SGHAT, CDR2 FQNNGV. With 0 bases removed from V and 1 base from J, the gap between germline ends came to 6 bases. This CDR3 has 14 amino acids. Here the CDR3 DNA reads TGTGCCAGCAGCTTAGAAGGACTTAACTATGGCTACACCTTC. It translates to CASSLEGLNYGYTF.

This chain uses TRBV6-6 with TRBJ1-4; D is unresolved. The ends were cut back, 2 bases at V and 8 bases at J, with 15 bases in the middle. The CDR3 sequence is 15 residues long. Germline CDR1 reads MNHNY; CDR2 reads SVGAGI (reference sequence). The CDR3 region has the DNA TGTGCCAGCAGTTACCGGGAAGGGAATTGGGAAAAACTGTTTTTT. As protein: CASSYREGNWEKLFF.

This chain joins TRBV10-3 and TRBJ1-1, with a weak D call TRBD1 (5 bases). The CDR3 totals 14 residues. Trimming cost V 4 bases and J 6 bases, with 15 bases left between them. Per germline, CDR1 ENHRY and CDR2 SYGVKD. This CDR3 is CAISADPRAAEAFF. As DNA, the CDR3 is TGTGCCATCAGTGCTGATCCCAGGGCGGCTGAAGCTTTCTTT.

In this sample, this clone turned up once. The chain links TRBV28 to TRBJ1-4; D not resolved. Trimming cost V 5 bases and J 5 bases, with 15 bases left between them. The length of the CDR3 is 15 residues. The V gene's germline CDR1 is MDHEN and CDR2 SYDVKM. The CDR3 bases are TGTGCCAGCAGTCCCCCTCGCGGAGGAAATGAAAAACTGTTTTTT. It specifies CASSPPRGGNEKLFF. The entire variable domain, with the rest obtained from reference TRBV28 and TRBJ1-4, is as follows: DVKVTQSSRYLVKRTGEKVFLECVQDMDHENMFWYRQDPGLGLRLIYFSYDVKMKEKGDIPEGYSVSREKKERFSLILESASTNQTSMYLCASSPPRGGNEKLFFGSGTQLSVL.

The chain joins TRBV9 to TRBJ1-3; tentatively, D is TRBD1 (5 bases). Looked up from germline, CDR1 is SGDLS and CDR2 is YYNGEE. The CDR3 contains 15 residues. Deletions cut 3 bases from V and 0 bases from J, with 10 bases between. CDR3 region: CASSATQVSGNTIYF. CDR3 in DNA: TGTGCCAGCAGCGCAACACAGGTCTCTGGAAACACCATATATTTT.

This chain uses TRBV6-4 with TRBJ1-4, with D possibly being TRBD1 (6 bases). The germline V gene has CDR1 MRHNA and CDR2 SNTAGT. With 9 bases removed from V and 0 bases from J, the gap between germline ends came to 11 bases. CDR3 size: 14 residues. The CDR3 protein is CARRGWATNEKLFF. CDR3 nucleotide sequence: TGTGCCAGAAGGGGGTGGGCAACTAATGAAAAACTGTTTTTT.

The chain links TRBV7-9 to TRBJ2-3; TRBD2 might be the D (5 bases). The V gene's germline CDR1 is SEHNR and CDR2 FQNEAQ (reference sequence). The V end lost 5 bases, the J end lost 2 bases, and 11 bases lay between the germline ends. This CDR3 contains 14 residues. Here the CDR3 reads CASSPSGHTDTQYF. Written as DNA, the CDR3 is TGTGCCAGCAGCCCGAGCGGCCACACAGATACGCAGTATTTT.

This clone was seen more than once but under ten times. CDR3 sequence reads: CASSLMGRGPSSYNEQFF. The CDR3 DNA follows: TGCGCCAGCAGCTTGATGGGGCGGGGGCCGAGCTCCTACAATGAGCAGTTCTTC. The gene calls are TRBV5-1 and TRBJ2-1; weak D call: TRBD2 (7 bases). The germline V and J ends were trimmed by 1 base and 0 bases, with 17 bases remaining between them. CDR1 is SGHRS and CDR2 is YFSETQ in the germline V gene. There are 18 residues in the CDR3. Drawing the rest from reference TRBV5-1 and TRBJ2-1, the complete variable domain is KAGVTQTPRYLIKTRGQQVTLSCSPISGHRSVSWYQQTPGQGLQFLFEYFSETQRNKGNFPGRFSGRQFSNSRSEMNVSTLELGDSALYLCASSLMGRGPSSYNEQFFGPGTRLTVL.

The chain links TRBV18 to TRBJ1-4; D may be TRBD1 (6 bases). Germline loops: CDR1 KGHSH, CDR2 LQKENI. The CDR3 runs 14 residues. V lost 3 bases, J lost 5 bases, and 10 bases lay in between. The CDR3 sequence is CASSPQGMNEKLFF. The CDR3 region has the DNA TGTGCCAGCTCACCCCAGGGGATGAATGAAAAACTGTTTTTT.

The CDR3 coding sequence is TGTGCCAGCAGCCCTAAATTAACAGGGGGAGCTTTCTTT. Translated: CASSPKLTGGAFF. V usage is TRBV14 and J usage is TRBJ1-1; TRBD1 aligns across 8 bases. Germline V gene lookup returns CDR1 SGHDN and CDR2 FVKESK. J gave up 10 bases and V 4 bases, and 8 bases lay outside the gene matches. The CDR3 is 13 residues long.

The CDR3 region has the DNA TGTGCCAGCAGCATCCTTCCGAAGGGGGAGCAGTACTTC. Protein product: CASSILPKGEQYF. The gene calls are TRBV5-5 and TRBJ2-7; D may be TRBD1 (5 bases). The CDR3 runs 13 residues. Per the germline V gene, CDR1 is SGHKS and CDR2 is YYEKEE (reference sequence). V was trimmed by 4 bases and J by 7 bases, leaving 15 bases between them.

The chain is built from TRBV2 and TRBJ1-3; D might be TRBD1 (6 bases). Trimming took off 4 bases at V and 7 bases at J, with 17 bases between the two ends. The CDR3 is 15 residues long. CDR1 is SNHLY and CDR2 is FYNNEI in the germline V gene. The CDR3 coding sequence is TGTGCCAGCAGTGCCCAGGGGTTTGTGGAGAACACCATATATTTT. Its protein is CASSAQGFVENTIYF.

This chain connects TRBV7-9 to TRBJ2-4; TRBD2 is a possible D gene (6 bases). The CDR3 consists of 14 residues. V gave up 1 base and J gave up 9 bases, with 13 bases separating them. Germline-derived CDR1 and CDR2 are SEHNR and FQNEAQ (reference sequence). CDR3 sequence: CASSLGGERGIQYF. The CDR3 DNA reads TGTGCCAGCAGCTTAGGGGGGGAACGCGGCATTCAGTACTTC.

The gene calls are TRBV30 and TRBJ2-7; D is uncertain. Per germline, CDR1 GTSNPN and CDR2 SVGIG (reference sequence). V dropped 2 bases and J dropped 3 bases, with 8 bases sitting between them. The CDR3 has 12 amino acids. As DNA, the CDR3 is TGTGCCTGGAGTATATCCGGCTACGAGCAGTACTTC. It codes for CAWSISGYEQYF.

The V gene is TRBV4-1, the J gene TRBJ1-5; TRBD1 agrees at 8 bases. V was clipped by 4 bases and J by 1 base; unmatched bases: 6. In germline, CDR1 is MGHRA, CDR2 YSYEKL. The CDR3 runs to 16 residues. CDR3 sequence reads: CASSRIQGGSNQPQHF. In DNA, the CDR3 is TGCGCCAGCAGCCGGATACAGGGGGGGAGCAATCAGCCCCAGCATTTT.

V is TRBV4-3 and J is TRBJ1-5, with 10 bases that match TRBD1. Germline trimming cut 2 bases from V and 2 bases from J; bases unmatched to any gene: 3. Per the germline V gene, CDR1 is LGHNA and CDR2 is YSLEER. The CDR3 consists of 16 residues. The CDR3 sequence: CASSQPGTGGNQPQHF. The CDR3 DNA reads TGCGCCAGCAGCCAACCTGGGACAGGGGGCAATCAGCCCCAGCATTTT.

The V and J genes are TRBV5-1 and TRBJ2-3, with D tentatively TRBD2 (6 bases). The CDR3 loop spans 17 amino acids. V lost 3 bases, J lost 1 base, and 18 bases lay in between. Germline loops: CDR1 SGHRS, CDR2 YFSETQ. This CDR3 reads CASSSTRGGARTDTQYF. The CDR3 coding sequence is TGCGCCAGCAGCTCGACGCGGGGCGGGGCCCGCACAGATACGCAGTATTTT.

As DNA, the CDR3 is TGTGCCAGCAGCTTAGATGGAGGAGCTTTCTTT. Translation gives CASSLDGGAFF. The chain has TRBV11-2 and TRBJ1-1; D remains unclear. V lost 0 bases and J 10 bases, leaving 6 bases between the germline ends. The CDR3 extends over 11 amino acids. In germline, CDR1 is SGHAT, CDR2 FQNNGV.

The chain uses TRBV7-8 and TRBJ2-1; tentative D call: TRBD1 (6 bases). This CDR3 is 15 amino acids long. Per the germline V gene, CDR1 is SGHVS and CDR2 is FQNEAQ. V lost 5 bases and J 0 bases, leaving 11 bases between the germline ends. The CDR3 protein is CASSHRVSSYNEQFF. The CDR3 bases are TGTGCCAGCAGCCACAGGGTGAGCTCCTACAATGAGCAGTTCTTC. The entire variable domain, with the rest obtained from reference TRBV7-8 and TRBJ2-1, is as follows: GAGVSQSPRYKVAKRGQDVALRCDPISGHVSLFWYQQALGQGPEFLTYFQNEAQLDKSGLPSDRFFAERPEGSVSTLKIQRTQQEDSAVYLCASSHRVSSYNEQFFGPGTRLTVL.